A single sample gave rise to the 16 T cell receptor beta chains below, sequenced in a study of blood T cells in healthy people across ages. Then a second PCR, running about 7 to 11 cycles, was carried out with a sample-barcoded 5' primer and a J-beta primer mix. TCRdb fed the 5' RACE reads into MiXCR, producing one record per CDR3 protein. This sample yields about 800,000 distinct CDR3 sequences, of which roughly 60% are seen a single time; approximately 23% belongs to the top ten. The sequenced material came from blood. The receptors stem from a man aged 30 to 39 in good health.

The rearrangement links TRBV5-5 to TRBJ2-5; 8 nucleotides align to TRBD2. With the DNA end fitting TRBJ2-7 better, the J assignment may be wrong. CDR3 length equals 14 residues. Germline lookup yields CDR1 SGHKS and CDR2 YYEKEE (reference sequence). CDR3 amino acids: CASNLGTRVSEQYF. CDR3 in DNA: TGTGCCAGCAACCTGGGGACTAGGGTCTCCGAGCAGTACTTC.

V and J are TRBV20-1 and TRBJ2-5; weak D call: TRBD2 (6 bases). Near its end, the DNA agrees better with TRBJ2-7, so the J call may be wrong. CDR1 DFQATT and CDR2 SNEGSKA come from the germline V gene (reference sequence). The CDR3 spans 15 residues. CDR3 sequence: CSATYPGLPGYEQYF. The CDR3 nucleotides read TGCAGTGCGACCTACCCGGGACTCCCTGGCTACGAGCAGTACTTC.

The chain combines TRBV5-1 with TRBJ2-1; 10 positions match TRBD2. V gave up 0 bases and J gave up 6 bases; unmatched junction bases: 6. Germline V gene data show CDR1 as SGHRS and CDR2 as YFSETQ. This CDR3 has 16 amino acids. CDR3 DNA sequence: TGCGCCAGCAGCTTGGCCTCAAGCGGGGGGGTCAATGAGCAGTTCTTC. It yields the protein CASSLASSGGVNEQFF.

The CDR3 loop reads CASTQGLQETQYF. In nucleotides, the CDR3 is TGTGCCAGCACCCAGGGCTTACAAGAGACCCAGTACTTC. The chain combines TRBV12-3 or TRBV12-4 with TRBJ2-5; tentatively, D is TRBD1 (5 bases). Trimming removed 7 bases from V and 2 bases from J, with 11 bases in between. CDR3 length: 13 residues.

The genes are TRBV27 and TRBJ2-1, with D maybe TRBD2 (5 bases). Trimming took 6 bases from V and 0 from J, leaving 15 bases between them. Germline V lookup: CDR1 MNHEY, CDR2 SMNVEV (reference sequence). The CDR3 has 16 amino acids. As DNA, the CDR3 is TGTGCCAGCAGGCCGTCCCCGGGGAGCTCCTACAATGAGCAGTTCTTC. It specifies CASRPSPGSSYNEQFF.

This clonotype appeared once. The chain employs TRBV7-9 and TRBJ2-6, with unresolved D. V was pared by 8 bases and J by 4 bases, with 9 bases between. The CDR3 is made up of 13 amino acids. Germline V lookup: CDR1 SEHNR, CDR2 FQNEAQ (reference sequence). The CDR3 coding sequence is TGTGCCAGCGCTCGGGCCGGGGCCAACGTCCTGACTTTC. It translates to CASARAGANVLTF.

The CDR3 nucleotides read TGCAGTGCTGGAAACAGGGAACCGGACTATGGCTACACCTTC. Its translation: CSAGNREPDYGYTF. This chain links TRBV20-1 with TRBJ1-2; possibly TRBD1 for D (6 bases). Germline lookup yields CDR1 DFQATT and CDR2 SNEGSKA (reference sequence). The CDR3 is 14 residues long. Trimming removed 5 bases from V and 3 bases from J, with 16 bases in between.

The J gene is TRBJ2-1, the V gene TRBV29-1; TRBD2 aligns across 8 bases. Per germline, CDR1 SQVTM and CDR2 ANQGSEA. This CDR3 has 13 amino acids. V shed 6 bases, J shed 9 bases, and the junction held 10 bases outside the gene matches. The CDR3 loop is CSVGTSNNGEQFF. Written as DNA, the CDR3 is TGCAGCGTCGGGACTAGTAACAATGGTGAGCAGTTCTTC.

This clonotype was observed a few times. This chain links TRBV20-1 with TRBJ2-2; the match to TRBD2 covers 9 bases. The CDR3 totals 13 residues. Germline trimming cut 4 bases from V and 5 bases from J; bases unmatched to any gene: 2. Germline CDR1 DFQATT, CDR2 SNEGSKA (reference sequence). The CDR3, as DNA: TGCAGTGCTAAAACTAGCGGGACCGGGGAGCTGTTTTTT. Translating it yields CSAKTSGTGELFF.

V usage is TRBV3-1 and J usage is TRBJ2-5, with D perhaps matching TRBD1 (7 bases). The V gene's germline CDR1 is LGHDT and CDR2 YNNKEL (reference sequence). CDR3 length: 15 amino acids. V dropped 0 bases and J dropped 4 bases, with 12 bases sitting between them. CDR3 bases: TGTGCCAGCAGCCAAGATAGCAGGGGGGTAGAGACCCAGTACTTC. This translates into CASSQDSRGVETQYF.

This clonotype was recorded a few times. The chain recombines TRBV7-9 with TRBJ2-5; possibly TRBD2 for D (6 bases). The better agreement between TRBJ2-7 and the DNA end casts doubt on the J call. CDR3 length: 15 amino acids. Germline V gene data show CDR1 as SEHNR and CDR2 as FQNEAQ (reference sequence). CDR3 protein: CASTPRAGSIYEQYF. The CDR3 DNA sequence: TGTGCCAGCACTCCTCGGGCGGGATCGATCTACGAGCAGTACTTC.

This clonotype has just a few counts. The chain recombines TRBV9 with TRBJ2-1; 11 nucleotides match TRBD2. CDR1 is SGDLS and CDR2 is YYNGEE in the germline V gene. The length of the CDR3 is 17 residues. After removal of 1 base from V and 7 bases from J, the junction contained 10 bases not matched to a gene. The CDR3 spells CASSVTTSGRIDNEQFF. In nucleotides, the CDR3 is TGTGCCAGCAGCGTAACAACTAGCGGGAGAATAGATAATGAGCAGTTCTTC.

The chain is built from TRBV4-2 and TRBJ2-1, with 10 bases lining up with TRBD2. The J segment lost 12 bases and the V segment lost 2 bases, leaving 16 bases of the junction unmatched. The CDR3 runs to 17 residues. The germline CDR1 and CDR2 sequences are LGHNA and YNFKEQ. The CDR3 sequence is CASSQKNLAGDDMGQFF. CDR3 sequence (DNA): TGTGCCAGCAGCCAAAAAAACCTAGCGGGAGATGACATGGGGCAGTTCTTC.

The J gene is TRBJ2-3, the V gene TRBV9; tentatively, D is TRBD2 (6 bases). Trimming shortened V by 2 bases and J by 1 base, and 14 bases separated the two germline ends. Germline lookup yields CDR1 SGDLS and CDR2 YYNGEE. There are 16 residues in the CDR3. Here the CDR3 DNA reads TGTGCCAGCAGCGTCGGCCTCGGACTACGCACAGATACGCAGTATTTT. This sequence encodes CASSVGLGLRTDTQYF.

This clonotype was seen only a few times. The V and J genes are TRBV7-2 and TRBJ2-1; the D gene is possibly TRBD2 (6 bases). Trimming cost V 9 bases and J 10 bases, with 22 bases left between them. The length of the CDR3 is 14 residues. CDR1 and CDR2 (germline): SGHTA, FQGNSA. The CDR3 loop is CASSRRSGLMEQFF. In nucleotides, the CDR3 is TGTGCCAGTAGCAGGCGGAGCGGGCTGATGGAGCAGTTCTTC. Looking up the rest from reference TRBV7-2 and TRBJ2-1 gives the full variable domain: GAGVSQSPSNKVTEKGKDVELRCDPISGHTALYWYRQSLGQGLEFLIYFQGNSAPDKSGLPSDRFSAERTGGSVSTLTIQRTQQEDSAVYLCASSRRSGLMEQFFGPGTRLTVL.

The chain uses TRBV7-2 and TRBJ2-7; 10 bases are shared with TRBD1. V was clipped by 1 base and J by 4 bases; unmatched bases: 4. CDR3 length: 15 amino acids. Looked up from germline, CDR1 is SGHTA and CDR2 is FQGNSA. DNA of the CDR3: TGTGCCAGCAGCTTAGGGTGGGGACAGGGGTACGAGCAGTACTTC. It specifies CASSLGWGQGYEQYF.